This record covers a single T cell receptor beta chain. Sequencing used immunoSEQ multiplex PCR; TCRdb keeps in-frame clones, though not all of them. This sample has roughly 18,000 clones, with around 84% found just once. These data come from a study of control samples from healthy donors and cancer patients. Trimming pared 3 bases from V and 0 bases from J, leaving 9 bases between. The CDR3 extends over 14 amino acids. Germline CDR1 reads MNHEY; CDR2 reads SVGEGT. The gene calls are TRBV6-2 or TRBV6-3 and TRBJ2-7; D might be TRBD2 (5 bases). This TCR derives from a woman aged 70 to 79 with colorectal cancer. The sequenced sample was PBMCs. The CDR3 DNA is TGTGCCAGCAGTTATGAGGGCACCTCCTACGAGCAGTACTTC. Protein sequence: CASSYEGTSYEQYF.